This T cell receptor (beta chain) is drawn from a study of blood T cell repertoires in COVID-19. Sequencing used immunoSEQ multiplex PCR; TCRdb keeps in-frame clones, though not all of them. The table has 300,000 to 350,000 clones, over 80% seen once; the top ten hold about 6.3%. Trimming left V 5 bases short and J 5 bases short, with 15 bases between. This CDR3 contains 14 residues. Germline V gene sequence: CDR1 SGHVS, CDR2 FNYEAQ. The sequenced sample was peripheral blood. The receptor was isolated from a woman between 50 and 59 years old with COVID-19, enrolled during active disease. The chain is built from TRBV7-6 and TRBJ1-1; D uncertain. In nucleotides, the CDR3 is TGTGCCAGCAGCACTAACGTGGATAAGACTGAAGCTTTCTTT. Amino acids: CASSTNVDKTEAFF.